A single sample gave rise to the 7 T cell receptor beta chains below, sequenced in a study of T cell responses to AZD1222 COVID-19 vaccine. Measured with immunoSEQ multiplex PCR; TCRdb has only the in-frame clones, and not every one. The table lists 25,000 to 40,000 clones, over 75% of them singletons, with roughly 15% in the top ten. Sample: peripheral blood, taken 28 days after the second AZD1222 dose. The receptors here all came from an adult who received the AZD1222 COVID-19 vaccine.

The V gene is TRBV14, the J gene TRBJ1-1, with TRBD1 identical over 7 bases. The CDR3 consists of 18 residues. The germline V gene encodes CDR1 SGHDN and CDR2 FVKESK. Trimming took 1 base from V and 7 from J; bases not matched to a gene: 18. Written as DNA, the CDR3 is TGTGCCAGCAGCCAAGGTTTTTCGGGACAGACAAAACTCATTGAAGCTTTCTTT. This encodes CASSQGFSGQTKLIEAFF.

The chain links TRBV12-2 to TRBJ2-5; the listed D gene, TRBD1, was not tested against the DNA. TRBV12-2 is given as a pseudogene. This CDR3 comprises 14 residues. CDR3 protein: CASRYDRVQETQYF. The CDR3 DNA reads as TGTGCAAGTCGCTACGACAGGGTACAAGAGACCCAGTACTTC.

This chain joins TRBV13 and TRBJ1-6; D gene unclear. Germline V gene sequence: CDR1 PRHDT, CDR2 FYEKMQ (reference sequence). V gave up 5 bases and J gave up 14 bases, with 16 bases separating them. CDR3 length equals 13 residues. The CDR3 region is CASSPGRDRTLHF. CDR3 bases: TGTGCCAGCAGCCCAGGACGGGATAGGACCCTCCACTTT.

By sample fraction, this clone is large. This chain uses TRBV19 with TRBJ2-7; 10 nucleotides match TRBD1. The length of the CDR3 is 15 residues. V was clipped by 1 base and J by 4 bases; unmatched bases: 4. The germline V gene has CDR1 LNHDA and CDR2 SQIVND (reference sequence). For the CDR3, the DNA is TGTGCCAGTAGTATAGCCCGGGACAGGGGTTACGAGCAGTACTTC. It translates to CASSIARDRGYEQYF.

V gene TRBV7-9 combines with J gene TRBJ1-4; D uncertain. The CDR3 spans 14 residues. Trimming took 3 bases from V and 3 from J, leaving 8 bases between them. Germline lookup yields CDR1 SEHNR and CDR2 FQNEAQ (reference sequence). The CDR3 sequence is CASSFPWANEKLFF. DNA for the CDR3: TGTGCCAGCAGCTTCCCTTGGGCTAATGAAAAACTGTTTTTT.

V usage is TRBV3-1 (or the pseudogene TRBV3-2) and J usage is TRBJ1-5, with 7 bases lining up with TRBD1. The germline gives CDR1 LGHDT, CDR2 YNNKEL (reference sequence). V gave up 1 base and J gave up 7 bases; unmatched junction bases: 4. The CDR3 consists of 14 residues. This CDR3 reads CASSQAVRGQPQHF. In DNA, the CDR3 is TGTGCCAGCAGCCAAGCCGTCAGGGGGCAGCCCCAGCATTTT.

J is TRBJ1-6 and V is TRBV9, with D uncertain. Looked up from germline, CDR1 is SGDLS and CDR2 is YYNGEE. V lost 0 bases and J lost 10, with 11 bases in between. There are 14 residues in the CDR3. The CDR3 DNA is TGTGCCAGCAGCGTAGTAGAGCAATCGTCACCCCTCCACTTT. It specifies CASSVVEQSSPLHF.